Sequencing of this T cell receptor (beta chain) was carried out in a study of cytomegalovirus exposure and HLA in healthy donors. About the study: Previous work identified roughly 120 million unique TCR beta sequences from about 179 million T cells.

Amplification used 60 Vbeta primers and 13 Jbeta primers. Only in-frame clones appear in the TCRdb table, and some are missing; sequencing was by immunoSEQ multiplex PCR. The table shows approximately 150,000 clones, with 75% to 85% occurring only once. The CDR3 runs 15 residues. Trimming at V came to 4 bases and at J to 7 bases, leaving 8 bases not matched to a gene. Germline V CDR1 and CDR2: SEHNR, FQNEAQ (reference sequence). On this clone: Its antigen is undetermined.

Findings of the study overall: The study found most TCR sequences rare, yet found some public TCRs in many donors. Only CMV serostatus was available as immune exposure information.

The receptor was isolated from a woman between 45 and 60 years old in good health and CMV-seropositive. The V gene is TRBV7-9, the J gene TRBJ1-2; 11 bases are shared with TRBD1. The sample was PBMCs. CDR3: CASSSDRGRFTGYTF. For the CDR3, the DNA is TGTGCCAGCAGCTCGGACAGGGGGCGGTTTACTGGCTACACCTTC.